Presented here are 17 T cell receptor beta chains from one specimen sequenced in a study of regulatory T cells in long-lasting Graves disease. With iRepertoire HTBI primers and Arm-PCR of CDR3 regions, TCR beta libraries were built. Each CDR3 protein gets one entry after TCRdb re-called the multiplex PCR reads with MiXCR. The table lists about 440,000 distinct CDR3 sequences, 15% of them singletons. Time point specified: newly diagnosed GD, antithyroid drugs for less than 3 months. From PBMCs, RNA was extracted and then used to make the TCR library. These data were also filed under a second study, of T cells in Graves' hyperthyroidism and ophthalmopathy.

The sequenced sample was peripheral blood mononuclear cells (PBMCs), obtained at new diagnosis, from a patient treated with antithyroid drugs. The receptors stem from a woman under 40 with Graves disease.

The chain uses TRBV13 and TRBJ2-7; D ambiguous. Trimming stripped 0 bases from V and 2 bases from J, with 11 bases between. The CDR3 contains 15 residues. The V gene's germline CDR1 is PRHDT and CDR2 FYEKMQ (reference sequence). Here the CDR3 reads CASSLGRAETYEQYF. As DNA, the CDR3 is TGTGCCAGCAGCTTAGGCCGGGCAGAAACCTACGAGCAGTACTTC.

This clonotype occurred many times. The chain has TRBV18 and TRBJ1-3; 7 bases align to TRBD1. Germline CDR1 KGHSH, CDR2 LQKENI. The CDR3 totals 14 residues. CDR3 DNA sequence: TGTGCTAGCAGCCCCGACAGGGCCGGAAACACCATATATTTT. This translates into CASSPDRAGNTIYF.

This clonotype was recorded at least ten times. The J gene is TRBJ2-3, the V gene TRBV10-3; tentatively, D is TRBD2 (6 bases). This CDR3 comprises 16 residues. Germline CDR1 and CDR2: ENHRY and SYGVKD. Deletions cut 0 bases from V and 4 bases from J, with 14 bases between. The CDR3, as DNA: TGTGCCATCAGTGAGTCAGGGCTAGCGTTGTCAGATACGCAGTATTTT. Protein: CAISESGLALSDTQYF.

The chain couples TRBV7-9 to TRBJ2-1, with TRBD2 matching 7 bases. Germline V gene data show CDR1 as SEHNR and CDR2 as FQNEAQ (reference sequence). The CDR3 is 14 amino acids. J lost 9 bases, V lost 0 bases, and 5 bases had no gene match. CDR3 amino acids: CASSLAGGYGEQFF. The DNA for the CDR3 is TGTGCCAGCAGCTTAGCGGGAGGGTATGGTGAGCAGTTCTTC.

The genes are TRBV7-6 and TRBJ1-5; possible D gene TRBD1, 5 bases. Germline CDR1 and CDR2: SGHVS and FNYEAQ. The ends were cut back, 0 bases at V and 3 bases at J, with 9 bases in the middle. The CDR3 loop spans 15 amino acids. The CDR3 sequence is CASSLAMGVNQPQHF. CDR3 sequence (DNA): TGTGCCAGCAGCTTAGCGATGGGGGTCAATCAGCCCCAGCATTTT. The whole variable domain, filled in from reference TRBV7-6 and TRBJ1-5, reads GAGVSQSPRYKVTKRGQDVALRCDPISGHVSLYWYRQALGQGPEFLTYFNYEAQQDKSGLPNDRFSAERPEGSISTLTIQRTEQRDSAMYRCASSLAMGVNQPQHFGDGTRLSIL.

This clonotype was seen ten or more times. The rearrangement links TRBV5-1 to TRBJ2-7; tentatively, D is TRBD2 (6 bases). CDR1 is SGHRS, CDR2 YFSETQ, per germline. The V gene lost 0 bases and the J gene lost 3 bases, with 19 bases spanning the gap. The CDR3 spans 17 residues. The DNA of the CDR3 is TGCGCCAGCAGCTTGGGTACTGGCGGAGGGTCCGGCTACGAGCAGTACTTC. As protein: CASSLGTGGGSGYEQYF.

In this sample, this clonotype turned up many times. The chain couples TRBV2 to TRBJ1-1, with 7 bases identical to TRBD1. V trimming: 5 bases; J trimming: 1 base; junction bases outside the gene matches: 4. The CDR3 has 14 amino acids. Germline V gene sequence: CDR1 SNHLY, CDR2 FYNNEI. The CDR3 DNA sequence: TGTGCCAGCAGTAGACAGGGATGGAACACTGAAGCTTTCTTT. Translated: CASSRQGWNTEAFF.

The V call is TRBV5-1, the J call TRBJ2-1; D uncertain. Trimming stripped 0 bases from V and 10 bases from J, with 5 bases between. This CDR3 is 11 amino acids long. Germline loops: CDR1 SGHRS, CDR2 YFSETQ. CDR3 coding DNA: TGCGCCAGCAGCTTGGCGGTAGAGCAGTTCTTC. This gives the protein CASSLAVEQFF.

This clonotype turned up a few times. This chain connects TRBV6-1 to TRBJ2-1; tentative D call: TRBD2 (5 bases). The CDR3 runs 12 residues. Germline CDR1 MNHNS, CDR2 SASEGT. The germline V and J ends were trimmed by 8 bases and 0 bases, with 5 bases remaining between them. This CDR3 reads CASRDSYNEQFF. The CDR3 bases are TGTGCCAGCCGGGACTCCTACAATGAGCAGTTCTTC.

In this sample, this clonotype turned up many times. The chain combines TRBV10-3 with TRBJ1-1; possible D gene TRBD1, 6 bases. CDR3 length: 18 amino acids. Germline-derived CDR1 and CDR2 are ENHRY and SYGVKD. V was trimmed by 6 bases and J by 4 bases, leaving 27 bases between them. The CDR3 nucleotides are TGTGCCATCAGCCCACATTCGACAGGAGTGAAGCTGAGCACTGAAGCTTTCTTT. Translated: CAISPHSTGVKLSTEAFF.

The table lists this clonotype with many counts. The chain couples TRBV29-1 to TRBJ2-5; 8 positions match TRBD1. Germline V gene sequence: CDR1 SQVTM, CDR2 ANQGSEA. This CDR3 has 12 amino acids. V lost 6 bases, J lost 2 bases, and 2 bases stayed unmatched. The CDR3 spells CSVRTGQETQYF. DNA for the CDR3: TGCAGCGTAAGGACAGGGCAAGAGACCCAGTACTTC.

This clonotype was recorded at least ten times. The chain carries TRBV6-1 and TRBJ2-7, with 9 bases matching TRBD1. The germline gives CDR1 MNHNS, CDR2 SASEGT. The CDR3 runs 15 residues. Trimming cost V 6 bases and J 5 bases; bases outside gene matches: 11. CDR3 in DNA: TGTGCCAGCAGACATACCGACAGGGGGTACGACGAGCAGTACTTC. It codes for CASRHTDRGYDEQYF.

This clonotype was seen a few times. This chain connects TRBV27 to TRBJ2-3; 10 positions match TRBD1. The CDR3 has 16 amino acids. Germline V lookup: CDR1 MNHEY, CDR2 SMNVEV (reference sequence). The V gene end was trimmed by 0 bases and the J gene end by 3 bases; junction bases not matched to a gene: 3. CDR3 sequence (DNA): TGTGCCAGCAGTTTATCGGGACAGGGGTTTACAGATACGCAGTATTTT. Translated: CASSLSGQGFTDTQYF.

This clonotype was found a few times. The chain's CDR3 is CASSQARDGGHNEQFF. CDR3 coding DNA: TGCGCCAGCAGCCAAGCCCGGGACGGGGGCCACAATGAGCAGTTCTTC. The rearrangement uses TRBV4-1 and TRBJ2-1; D tentatively reads TRBD1 or TRBD2 (6 bases each). The CDR3 extends over 16 amino acids. Between the trimmed V and J ends, which lost 1 base and 5 bases, there was a span of 15 bases. Germline CDR1 reads MGHRA; CDR2 reads YSYEKL.

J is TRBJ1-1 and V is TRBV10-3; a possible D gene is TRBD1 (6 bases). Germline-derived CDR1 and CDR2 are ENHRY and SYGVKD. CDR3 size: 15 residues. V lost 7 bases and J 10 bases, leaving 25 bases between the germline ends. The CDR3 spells CAITSSGGGRRRAFF. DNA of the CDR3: TGTGCCATCACCTCCTCCGGAGGGGGTCGGCGAAGAGCTTTCTTT.

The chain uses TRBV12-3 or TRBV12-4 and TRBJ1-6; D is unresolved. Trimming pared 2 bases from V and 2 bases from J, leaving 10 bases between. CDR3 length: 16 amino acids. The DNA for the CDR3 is TGTGCCAGCAGTTTACCTTCAGCAACCTATAATTCACCCCTCCACTTT. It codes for CASSLPSATYNSPLHF.

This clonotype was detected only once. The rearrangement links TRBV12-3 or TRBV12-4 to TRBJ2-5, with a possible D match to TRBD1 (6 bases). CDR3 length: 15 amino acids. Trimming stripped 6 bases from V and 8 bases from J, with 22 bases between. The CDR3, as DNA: TGTGCCAGCAGCTGGACAGAACCCCCGATGGGTACCCAGTACTTC. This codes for CASSWTEPPMGTQYF.